This T cell receptor (beta chain) was recorded in a study of blood T cell repertoires in COVID-19 (dated by TCRdb to about 2020). In terms of the full investigation: Samples from collaborators originated in the United States, Italy and Spain and spanned both the acute and convalescent phases of COVID-19. The material from the prospective study consisted of cDNA or gDNA derived from T cells, B-cell-depleted T cells, or PBMCs. Deeply sampled blood TCRbeta repertoires from subjects exposed to, actively infected with, or recovered from COVID-19 were included in the dataset. The repertoires were made available in a free public database intended to serve as a resource for research on the immune response to SARS-CoV-2. The samples were drawn from two sources: the first 160 participants of the ongoing ImmuneRACE study, and fewer than 1,500 subjects contributed by 6 global collaborators. Nearly every sample came with metadata listing a de-identified subject ID, COVID-19 status, age in years and sex. Where HLA class I and class II types were available, the types were taken from metadata supplied by the sample provider, not from assay-based typing.

Participants in the prospective study were aged roughly 18 to 89 years, lived in 20 to 30 United States geographic areas, and enrolled through a virtual design. To assign participants to cohorts, the prospective study relied on clinical history that participants themselves reported in a screening survey and a study questionnaire. For ImmuneRACE Cohort 3, a participant was defined as recovered based on two consecutive negative NP/OP PCR tests, clearance by a healthcare professional, or resolution of symptoms. Each participant in the prospective study had whole blood, serum and a nasopharyngeal or oropharyngeal swab collected by mobile phlebotomists. Participants in the prospective study had the option to provide additional blood draws and questionnaires over an approximately 2-month period. Prospective study blood samples were shipped either frozen or at room temperature before DNA extraction. The immunoSEQ Assay, a bias-controlled multiplex PCR, was used to amplify TCRbeta CDR3 regions from genomic DNA. The paper's data handling went like this. Within the assay, amplification of reference gene primers was used to estimate how many nucleated cells each sample contained. To quantify the absolute abundance of each unique TCRbeta CDR3 rearrangement, sequence reads were collapsed and filtered. For each sample, productive Simpson clonality was calculated as the square root of Simpson's diversity index across productive rearrangements. As stored in TCRdb, this immuneACCESS dataset retains in-frame rearrangements with V and J assigned. A fraction of the clones does not appear; measured against another copy, unresolved V genes explain less than half of the discrepancy, and the remainder lacks a known reason. V and J calls and clone size come straight from that table; D and trimming were deduced from the DNA. In this sample the table shows 310,000 or so clones, roughly 86% of which occur a single time. Of the sample, 8.5% to 10% falls within the top ten clones.

On this clone itself: There is no known antigen for this receptor. Base qualities are not at hand, and no much larger clone is one base apart.

Deletion took 2 bases off V and 3 bases off J, with a span of 7 bases between the germline ends. Taken from the germline V gene (reference sequence), the CDR1 and CDR2 loops are MNHEY and SMNVEV. The CDR3 holds 13 amino acids from the cysteine to the phenylalanine. Only the CDR3 part of the read is kept: 39 bases, read in frame from the first base. What the work shows at the level of the full study, not this receptor alone: The amount of clinical and demographic metadata varied by source and participant and was provided uncurated.

This receptor was obtained from a woman between 18 and 30 years old who had recovered from COVID-19. The sample consisted of PBMCs or T cells enriched from blood (not recorded which). The chain employs TRBV27 and TRBJ1-2; the D region possibly corresponds to TRBD1 (5 bases align). This receptor has the CDR3 CASSLKGYYGYTF. The bases read TGTGCCAGCAGTTTAAAGGGGTACTATGGCTACACCTTC.